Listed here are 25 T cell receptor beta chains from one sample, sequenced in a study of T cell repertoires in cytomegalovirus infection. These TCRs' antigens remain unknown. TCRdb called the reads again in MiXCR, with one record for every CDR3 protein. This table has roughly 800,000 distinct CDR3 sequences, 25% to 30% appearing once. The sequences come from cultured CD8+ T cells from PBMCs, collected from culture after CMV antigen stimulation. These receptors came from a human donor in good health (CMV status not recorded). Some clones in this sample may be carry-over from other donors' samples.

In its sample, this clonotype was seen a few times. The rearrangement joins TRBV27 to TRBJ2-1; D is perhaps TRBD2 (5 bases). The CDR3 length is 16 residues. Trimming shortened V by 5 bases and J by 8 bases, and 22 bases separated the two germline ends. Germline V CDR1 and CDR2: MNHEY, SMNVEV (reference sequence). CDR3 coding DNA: TGTGCCAGCAGTCGACTCCCGGGCAAAGCGGACTATGAGCAGTTCTTC. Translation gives CASSRLPGKADYEQFF.

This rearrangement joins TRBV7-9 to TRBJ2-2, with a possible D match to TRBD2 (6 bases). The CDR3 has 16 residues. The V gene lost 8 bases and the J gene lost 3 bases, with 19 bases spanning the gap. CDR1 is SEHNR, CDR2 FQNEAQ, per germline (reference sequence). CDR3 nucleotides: TGTGCCAGCTACAGAACGGACTACCTATACACCGGGGAGCTGTTTTTT. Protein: CASYRTDYLYTGELFF. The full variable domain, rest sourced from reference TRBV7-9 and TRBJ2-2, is DTGVSQNPRHKITKRGQNVTFRCDPISEHNRLYWYRQTLGQGPEFLTYFQNEAQLEKSRLLSDRFSAERPKGSFSTLEIQRTEQGDSAMYLCASYRTDYLYTGELFFGEGSRLTVL.

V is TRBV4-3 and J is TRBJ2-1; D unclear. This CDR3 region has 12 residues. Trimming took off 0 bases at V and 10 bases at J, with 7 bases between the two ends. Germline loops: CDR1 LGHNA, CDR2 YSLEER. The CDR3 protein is CASSQDILEQFF. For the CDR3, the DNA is TGCGCCAGCAGCCAAGATATATTAGAGCAGTTCTTC.

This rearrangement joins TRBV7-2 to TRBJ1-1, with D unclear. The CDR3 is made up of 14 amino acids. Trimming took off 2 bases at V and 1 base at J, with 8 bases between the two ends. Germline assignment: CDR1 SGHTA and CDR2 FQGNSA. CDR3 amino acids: CASSLTFPNTEAFF. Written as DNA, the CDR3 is TGTGCCAGCAGCTTAACGTTTCCGAACACTGAAGCTTTCTTT.

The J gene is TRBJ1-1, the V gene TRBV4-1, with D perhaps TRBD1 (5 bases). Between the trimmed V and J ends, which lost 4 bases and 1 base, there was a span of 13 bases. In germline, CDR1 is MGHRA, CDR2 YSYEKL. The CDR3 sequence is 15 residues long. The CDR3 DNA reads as TGCGCCAGCAGCCTCTACGACAGACCGAACACTGAAGCTTTCTTT. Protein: CASSLYDRPNTEAFF.

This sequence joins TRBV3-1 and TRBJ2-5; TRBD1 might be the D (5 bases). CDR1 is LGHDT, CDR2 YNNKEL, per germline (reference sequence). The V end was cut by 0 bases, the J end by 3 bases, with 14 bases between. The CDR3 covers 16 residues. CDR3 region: CASSQDPEGVEETQYF. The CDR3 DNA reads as TGTGCCAGCAGCCAAGATCCGGAAGGGGTGGAAGAGACCCAGTACTTC.

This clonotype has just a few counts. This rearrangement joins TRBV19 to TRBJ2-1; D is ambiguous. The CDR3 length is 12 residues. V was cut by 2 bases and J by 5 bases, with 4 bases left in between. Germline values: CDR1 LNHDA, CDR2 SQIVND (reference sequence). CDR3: CASSIQNNEQFF. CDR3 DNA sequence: TGTGCCAGTAGTATACAGAACAATGAGCAGTTCTTC. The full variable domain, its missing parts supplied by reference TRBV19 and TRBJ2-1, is DGGITQSPKYLFRKEGQNVTLSCEQNLNHDAMYWYRQDPGQGLRLIYYSQIVNDFQKGDIAEGYSVSREKKESFPLTVTSAQKNPTAFYLCASSIQNNEQFFGPGTRLTVL.

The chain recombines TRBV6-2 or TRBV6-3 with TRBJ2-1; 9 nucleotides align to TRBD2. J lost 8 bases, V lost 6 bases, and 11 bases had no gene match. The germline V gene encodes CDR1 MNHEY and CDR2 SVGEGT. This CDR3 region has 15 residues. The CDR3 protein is CASSPRGGGAHEQFF. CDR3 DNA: TGTGCCAGCAGCCCACGGGGCGGGGGGGCCCATGAGCAGTTCTTC.

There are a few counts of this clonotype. The CDR3: CASSPAPSWNEQFF. The CDR3, as DNA: TGTGCCAGCAGTCCTGCCCCCTCTTGGAATGAGCAGTTCTTC. The chain uses TRBV2 and TRBJ2-1; unclear D gene. The CDR3 is made up of 14 amino acids. CDR1 is SNHLY and CDR2 is FYNNEI in the germline V gene. Trimming stripped 5 bases from V and 7 bases from J, with 15 bases between.

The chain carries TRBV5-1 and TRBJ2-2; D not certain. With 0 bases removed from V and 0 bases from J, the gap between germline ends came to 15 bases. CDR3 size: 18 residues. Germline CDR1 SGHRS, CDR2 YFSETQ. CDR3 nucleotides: TGCGCCAGCAGCTTGGCCAGGCGGACGAAGACGAACACCGGGGAGCTGTTTTTT. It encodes CASSLARRTKTNTGELFF.

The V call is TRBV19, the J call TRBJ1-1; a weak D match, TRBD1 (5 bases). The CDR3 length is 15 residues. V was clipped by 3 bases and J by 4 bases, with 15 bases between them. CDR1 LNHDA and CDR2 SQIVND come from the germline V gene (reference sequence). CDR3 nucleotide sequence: TGTGCCAGTAGTATTTCGCACCAGGGTGGCACTGAAGCTTTCTTT. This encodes CASSISHQGGTEAFF.

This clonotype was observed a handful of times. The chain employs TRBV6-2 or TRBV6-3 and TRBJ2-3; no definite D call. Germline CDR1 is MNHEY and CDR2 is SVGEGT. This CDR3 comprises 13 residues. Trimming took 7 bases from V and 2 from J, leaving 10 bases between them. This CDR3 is CASKRPSTDTQYF. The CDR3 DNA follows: TGTGCCAGCAAAAGACCCTCCACAGATACGCAGTATTTT.

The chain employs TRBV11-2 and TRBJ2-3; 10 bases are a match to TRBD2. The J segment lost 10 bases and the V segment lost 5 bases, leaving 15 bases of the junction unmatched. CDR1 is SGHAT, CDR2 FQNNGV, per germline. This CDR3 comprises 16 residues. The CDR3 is CASSPGGAGGNRAQYF. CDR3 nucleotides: TGTGCCAGCAGCCCCGGTGGAGCGGGGGGGAATCGAGCGCAGTATTTT.

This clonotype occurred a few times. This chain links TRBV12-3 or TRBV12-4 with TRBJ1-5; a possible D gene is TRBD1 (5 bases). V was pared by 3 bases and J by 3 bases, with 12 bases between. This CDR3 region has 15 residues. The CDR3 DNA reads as TGTGCCAGCAGTTTCGGGACGCAGGACAATCAGCCCCAGCATTTT. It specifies CASSFGTQDNQPQHF.

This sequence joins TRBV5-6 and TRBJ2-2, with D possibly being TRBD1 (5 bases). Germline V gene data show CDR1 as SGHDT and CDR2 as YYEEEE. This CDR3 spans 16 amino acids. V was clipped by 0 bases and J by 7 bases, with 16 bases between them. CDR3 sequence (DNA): TGTGCCAGCAGCTTGGCTTCTCCAGGGATGAACGGGGAGCTGTTTTTT. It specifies CASSLASPGMNGELFF. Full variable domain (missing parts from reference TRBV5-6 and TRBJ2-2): DAGVTQSPTHLIKTRGQQVTLRCSPKSGHDTVSWYQQALGQGPQFIFQYYEEEERQRGNFPDRFSGHQFPNYSSELNVNALLLGDSALYLCASSLASPGMNGELFFGEGSRLTVL.

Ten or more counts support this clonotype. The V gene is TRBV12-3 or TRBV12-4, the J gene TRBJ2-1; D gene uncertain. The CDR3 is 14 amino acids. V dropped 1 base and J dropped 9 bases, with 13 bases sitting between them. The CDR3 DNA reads TGTGCCAGCAGTTTAGGGGCCTACAACCCTGAGCAGTTCTTC. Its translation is CASSLGAYNPEQFF.

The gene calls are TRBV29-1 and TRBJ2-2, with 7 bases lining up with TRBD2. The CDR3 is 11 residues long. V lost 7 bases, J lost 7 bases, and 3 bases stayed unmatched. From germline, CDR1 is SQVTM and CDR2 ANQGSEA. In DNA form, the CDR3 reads TGCAGCGCTTGGACTAGCGGGGAGCTGTTTTTT. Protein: CSAWTSGELFF.

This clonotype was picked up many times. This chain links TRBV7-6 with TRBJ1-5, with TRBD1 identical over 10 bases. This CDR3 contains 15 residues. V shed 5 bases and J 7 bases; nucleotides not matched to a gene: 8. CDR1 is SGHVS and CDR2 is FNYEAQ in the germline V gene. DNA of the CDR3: TGTGCCAGCAGCGGAGGACAGGGGGGAGACCAGCCCCAGCATTTT. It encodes CASSGGQGGDQPQHF.

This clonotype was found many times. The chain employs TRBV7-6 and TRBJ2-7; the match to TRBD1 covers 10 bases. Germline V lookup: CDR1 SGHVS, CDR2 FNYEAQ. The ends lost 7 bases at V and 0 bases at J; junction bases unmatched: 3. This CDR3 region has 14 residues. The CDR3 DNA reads TGTGCCAGCACAAGGGACAGGGGCTCCTACGAGCAGTACTTC. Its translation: CASTRDRGSYEQYF.

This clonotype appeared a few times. CDR3 sequence: CASTGNYGYTF. The DNA of the CDR3 is TGTGCCAGCACCGGGAACTATGGCTACACCTTC. This chain links TRBV6-5 with TRBJ1-2; D gene ambiguous. V lost 7 bases, J lost 2 bases, and 5 bases lay in between. Germline-derived CDR1 and CDR2 are MNHEY and SVGAGI. The CDR3 is 11 amino acids.

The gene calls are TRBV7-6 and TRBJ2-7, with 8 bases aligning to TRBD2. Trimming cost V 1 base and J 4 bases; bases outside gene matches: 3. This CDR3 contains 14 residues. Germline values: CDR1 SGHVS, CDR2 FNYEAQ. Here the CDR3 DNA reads TGTGCCAGCAGCTTAGGTAGCGGGGATTACGAGCAGTACGTC. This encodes CASSLGSGDYEQYV.

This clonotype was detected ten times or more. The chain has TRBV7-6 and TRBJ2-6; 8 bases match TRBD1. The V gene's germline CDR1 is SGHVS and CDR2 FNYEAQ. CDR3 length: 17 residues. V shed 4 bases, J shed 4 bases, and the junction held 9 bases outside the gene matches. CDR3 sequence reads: CASSSLSQGVGANVLTF. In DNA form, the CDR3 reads TGTGCCAGCAGCTCCTTATCACAGGGGGTCGGGGCCAACGTCCTGACTTTC.

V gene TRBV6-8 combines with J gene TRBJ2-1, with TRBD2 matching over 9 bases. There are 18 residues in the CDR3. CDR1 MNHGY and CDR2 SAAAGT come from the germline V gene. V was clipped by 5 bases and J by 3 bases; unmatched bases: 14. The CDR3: CASSQSGGTLFFYNEQFF. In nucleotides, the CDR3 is TGTGCCAGCAGTCAGAGCGGGGGGACCCTTTTTTTCTACAATGAGCAGTTCTTC.

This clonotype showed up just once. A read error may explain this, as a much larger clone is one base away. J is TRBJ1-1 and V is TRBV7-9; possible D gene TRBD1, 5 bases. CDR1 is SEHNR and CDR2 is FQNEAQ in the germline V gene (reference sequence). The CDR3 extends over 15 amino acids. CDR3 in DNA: TGTACCAGCAGCTTAGGAGGGACGGCCAGAACTGAAGCTTTCTTT. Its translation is CTSSLGGTARTEAFF.

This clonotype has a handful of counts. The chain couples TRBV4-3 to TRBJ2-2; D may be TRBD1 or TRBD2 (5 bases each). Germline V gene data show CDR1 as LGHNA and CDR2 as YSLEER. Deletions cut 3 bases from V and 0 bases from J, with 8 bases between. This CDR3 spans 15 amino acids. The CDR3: CASSQGRTNTGELFF. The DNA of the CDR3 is TGCGCCAGCAGCCAGGGACGTACGAACACCGGGGAGCTGTTTTTT.